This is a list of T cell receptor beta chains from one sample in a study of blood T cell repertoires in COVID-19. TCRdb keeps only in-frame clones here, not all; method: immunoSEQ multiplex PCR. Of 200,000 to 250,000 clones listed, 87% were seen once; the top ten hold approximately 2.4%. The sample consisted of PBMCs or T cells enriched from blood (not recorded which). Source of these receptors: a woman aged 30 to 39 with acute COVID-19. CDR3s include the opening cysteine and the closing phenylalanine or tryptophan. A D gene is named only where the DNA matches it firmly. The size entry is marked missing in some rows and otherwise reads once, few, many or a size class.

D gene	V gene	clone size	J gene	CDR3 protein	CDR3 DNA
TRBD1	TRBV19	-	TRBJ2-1	CASGGQYNEQFF	TGTGCCAGTGGGGGACAGTACAATGAGCAGTTCTTC
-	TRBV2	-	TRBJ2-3	CASRRGSTATDTQYF	TGTGCCAGCAGGAGGGGGTCTACTGCCACAGATACGCAGTATTTT
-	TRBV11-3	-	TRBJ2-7	CASSPGSAGVSYEQYF	TGTGCCAGCAGCCCCGGATCAGCGGGTGTTTCCTACGAGCAGTACTTC
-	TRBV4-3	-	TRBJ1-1	CASSQEIRAGGPEAFF	TGCGCCAGCAGCCAAGAGATACGCGCGGGGGGCCCTGAAGCTTTCTTT
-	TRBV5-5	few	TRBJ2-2	CASSLQGHTGELFF	TGTGCCAGCAGCTTGCAGGGTCACACCGGGGAGCTGTTTTTT
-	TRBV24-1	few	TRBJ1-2	CATSDSDSQDGYTF	TGTGCCACCAGTGATTCGGACAGCCAAGATGGCTACACCTTC
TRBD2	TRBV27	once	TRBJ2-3	CASFPGGDTQYF	TGTGCCAGTTTCCCGGGAGGGGATACGCAGTATTTT
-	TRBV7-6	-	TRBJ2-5	CASSLDVGETQYF	TGTGCCAGCAGCTTAGACGTCGGAGAGACCCAGTACTTC
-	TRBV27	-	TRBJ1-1	CASSLGRENTEAFF	TGTGCCAGCAGTTTAGGACGGGAGAACACTGAAGCTTTCTTT
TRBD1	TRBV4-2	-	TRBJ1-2	CASSQPGQKNYGYTF	TGTGCCAGCAGCCAACCGGGACAGAAGAACTATGGCTACACCTTC
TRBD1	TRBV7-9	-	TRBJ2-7	CASSSQGDLYEQYF	TGTGCCAGCAGCTCACAGGGGGACCTCTACGAGCAGTACTTC
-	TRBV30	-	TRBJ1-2	CAWSRSPSVGYGYTF	TGTGCCTGGAGTCGGAGTCCCTCAGTGGGCTATGGCTACACCTTC
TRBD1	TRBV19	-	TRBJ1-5	CASTVRDRGAQPQHF	TGTGCCAGTACGGTTCGGGACAGGGGGGCTCAGCCCCAGCATTTT
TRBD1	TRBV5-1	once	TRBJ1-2	CASSFGQGLGYTF	TGCGCCAGCAGCTTCGGACAGGGCCTCGGCTACACCTTC
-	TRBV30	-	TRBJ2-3	CAWSLPGSYHTDTQYF	TGTGCCTGGAGTCTCCCCGGGTCCTACCACACAGATACGCAGTATTTT
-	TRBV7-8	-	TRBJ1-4	CASSHLTDRRSEKLFF	TGTGCCAGCAGCCACCTAACCGACAGACGGAGTGAAAAACTGTTTTTT
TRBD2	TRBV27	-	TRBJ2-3	CASSLRLSGGADTQYF	TGTGCCAGCAGTTTACGGTTGAGCGGGGGGGCAGATACGCAGTATTTT
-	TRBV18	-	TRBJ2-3	CASSPARGADTQYF	TGTGCCAGCTCACCGGCCCGGGGGGCTGATACGCAGTATTTT
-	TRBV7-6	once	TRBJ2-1	CASSLARVSGNEQFF	TGTGCCAGCAGCTTAGCTCGTGTTTCGGGCAATGAGCAGTTCTTC
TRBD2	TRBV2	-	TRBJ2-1	CASSEEAGGNNEQFF	TGTGCCAGCAGTGAAGAGGCGGGGGGAAACAATGAGCAGTTCTTC
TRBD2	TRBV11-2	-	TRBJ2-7	CASSLEPGLAGSSYEQYF	TGTGCCAGCAGCTTAGAACCGGGACTAGCGGGGAGCTCCTACGAGCAGTACTTC
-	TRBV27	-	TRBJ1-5	CASSGRGSRGTQPQHF	TGTGCCAGCAGCGGCAGGGGTAGCAGGGGTACTCAGCCCCAGCATTTT
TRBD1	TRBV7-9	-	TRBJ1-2	CASIVTGTGNYGYTF	TGTGCCAGCATCGTTACCGGGACAGGGAACTATGGCTACACCTTC
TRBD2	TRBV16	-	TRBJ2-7	CASSQWGGGSYEQYF	TGTGCCAGCAGCCAATGGGGGGGTGGCTCCTACGAGCAGTACTTC
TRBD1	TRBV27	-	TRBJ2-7	CASSTGTGGEQYF	TGTGCCAGCAGTACAGGGACAGGGGGCGAGCAGTACTTC
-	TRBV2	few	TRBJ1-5	CASSGGRISQPQHF	TGTGCCAGCAGTGGGGGCCGCATTAGTCAGCCCCAGCATTTT
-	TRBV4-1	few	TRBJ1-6	CASSSGDSPLHF	TGCGCCAGCTCCTCCGGTGATTCACCCCTCCACTTT
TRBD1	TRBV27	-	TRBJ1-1	CASSPTGGRSEAFF	TGTGCCAGCAGTCCTACAGGGGGCCGCTCTGAAGCTTTCTTT